The rows below give T cell receptor beta chains drawn from one sample of a study of cytomegalovirus exposure and HLA in healthy donors. Assay used: immunoSEQ multiplex PCR; TCRdb lists only in-frame clones, some missing. The data show nearly 200,000 clones, around 73% seen once. Sequencing input: PBMCs. The receptor source for this set is a woman aged 25 to 39 in good health and CMV-seropositive. Both conserved end residues are trimmed from each CDR3. The D gene is left open where the match is weak. Clone size is not always given. Where it is, it says once, few, many or a class for expanded clones.

d_call j_call clone_size v_call cdr3_aa
TRBD2 TRBJ2-1 - TRBV5-1 ASSALGAGGRSSYNEQF
TRBD1 TRBJ1-1 - TRBV5-1 ASSLEGASNTEAF
- TRBJ2-7 once TRBV5-1 ASSHSRYEQY
- TRBJ2-2 few TRBV29-1 SGRKGGTGELF
- TRBJ1-3 - TRBV6-5 ASSIDSDVGNTIY
- TRBJ1-6 - TRBV27 ASSPYNNSPLH
TRBD1 TRBJ1-2 - TRBV27 ASRRTGLYGYT
- TRBJ1-6 - TRBV5-3 ARSLDPRYNSPLH
- TRBJ2-7 - TRBV5-1 ASSGTPGSSYEQY
TRBD1 TRBJ1-2 - TRBV7-9 ASSFGTGGNYGYT
- TRBJ1-3 - TRBV5-1 ASQGGNSGNTIY
- TRBJ1-2 - TRBV15 ATSRELGGNYGYT
- TRBJ1-5 - TRBV19 ASKLYDSNQPQH
- TRBJ1-4 - TRBV29-1 SVEDWGVGLGKLF
- TRBJ1-2 - TRBV7-2 ASSLWGGSVVYGYT
TRBD1 TRBJ1-4 - TRBV7-9 ASSSTTLDRSIQEKLF
TRBD2 TRBJ2-5 - TRBV4-1 ASSQERTSGGAQETQY
- TRBJ2-1 - TRBV18 ASSPNFGTPPRQF
TRBD2 TRBJ2-2 - TRBV27 ASSFLRGLAVAGELF
- TRBJ1-5 - TRBV19 ASSLTGQRDQPQH
- TRBJ1-1 - TRBV28 ASGLEGLNTEAF